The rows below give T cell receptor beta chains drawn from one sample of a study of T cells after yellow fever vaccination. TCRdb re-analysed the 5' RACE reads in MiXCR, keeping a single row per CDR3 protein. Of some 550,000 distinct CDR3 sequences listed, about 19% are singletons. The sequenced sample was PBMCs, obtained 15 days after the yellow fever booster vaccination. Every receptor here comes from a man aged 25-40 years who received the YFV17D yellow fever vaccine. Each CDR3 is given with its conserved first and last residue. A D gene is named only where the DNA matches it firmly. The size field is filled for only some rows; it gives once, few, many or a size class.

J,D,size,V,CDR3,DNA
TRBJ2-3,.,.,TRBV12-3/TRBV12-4,CASSLDPNTQYF,TGTGCCAGCAGTTTGGATCCCAATACGCAGTATTTT
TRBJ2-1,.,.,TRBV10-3,CAISDEQAYTEQFF,TGTGCCATCAGTGATGAACAGGCTTACACTGAGCAGTTCTTC
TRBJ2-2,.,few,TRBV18,CASSPGQLRTGELFF,TGTGCCAGCTCACCAGGACAACTGAGAACCGGGGAGCTGTTTTTT
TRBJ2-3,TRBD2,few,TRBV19,CASSTLTSGRKTDTQYF,TGTGCCAGTAGTACCCTTACTAGCGGGAGGAAGACAGATACGCAGTATTTT
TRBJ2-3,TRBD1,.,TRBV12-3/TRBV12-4,CADRATGDTQYF,TGTGCAGACAGGGCTACCGGGGATACGCAGTATTTT
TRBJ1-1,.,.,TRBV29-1,CSVQDQPNTEAFF,TGCAGCGTTCAGGACCAACCGAACACTGAAGCTTTCTTT
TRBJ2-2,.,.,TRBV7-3,CASSPTSRVGELFF,TGTGCCAGCAGCCCCACCAGTAGGGTCGGGGAGCTGTTTTTT
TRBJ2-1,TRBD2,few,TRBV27,CASSHKLAGGEFF,TGTGCCAGCAGTCACAAACTAGCGGGAGGAGAGTTCTTC
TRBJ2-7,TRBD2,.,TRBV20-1,CSARGGGLAVNYEQYF,TGCAGTGCTAGGGGAGGGGGACTAGCGGTAAACTACGAGCAGTACTTC
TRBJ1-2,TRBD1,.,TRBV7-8,CASSLEDREGGYTF,TGTGCCAGCAGCCTAGAGGACAGGGAGGGTGGCTACACCTTC
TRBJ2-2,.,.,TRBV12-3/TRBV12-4,CASSSLVVGELFF,TGTGCCAGCAGCTCTTTAGTTGTCGGGGAGCTGTTTTTT
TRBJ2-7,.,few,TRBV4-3,CASSTGDSPYEQYF,TGCGCCAGCAGCACCGGAGACAGCCCCTACGAGCAGTACTTC
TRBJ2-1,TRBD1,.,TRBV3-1,CASSPRGDRGRNEQFF,TGTGCCAGCAGCCCCCGGGGGGACAGGGGTAGGAATGAGCAGTTCTTC
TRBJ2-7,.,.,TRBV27,CASRAPGRVRGEQYF,TGTGCCAGCAGAGCACCGGGCCGCGTCCGGGGCGAGCAGTACTTC
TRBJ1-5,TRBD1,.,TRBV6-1,CASNHPTGIYSNQPQHF,TGTGCCAGCAACCACCCGACAGGGATATATAGCAATCAGCCCCAGCATTTT
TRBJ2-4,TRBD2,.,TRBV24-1,CATSDLRGVAKNIQYF,TGTGCCACCAGTGATTTGCGGGGGGTAGCCAAAAACATTCAGTACTTC
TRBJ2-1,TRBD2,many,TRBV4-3,CASSQDLAGVRLEQFF,TGCGCCAGCAGCCAAGATTTGGCGGGAGTACGTCTTGAGCAGTTCTTC
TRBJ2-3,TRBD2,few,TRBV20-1,CGLREGGDTQYF,TGCGGATTACGGGAGGGAGGAGATACGCAGTATTTT
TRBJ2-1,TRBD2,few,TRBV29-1,CSVYPSGRDYNEQFF,TGCAGCGTTTACCCTAGCGGGAGGGACTACAATGAGCAGTTCTTC
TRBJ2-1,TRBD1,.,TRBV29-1,CSVDPAIRGQGRPEGFF,TGCAGCGTTGACCCCGCGATAAGGGGACAGGGAAGACCAGAGGGGTTCTTC
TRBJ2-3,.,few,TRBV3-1,CASSPGTRDTQYF,TGTGCCAGCAGCCCCGGGACGAGGGATACGCAGTATTTT
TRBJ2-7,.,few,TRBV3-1,CASSQVPTYEQYF,TGTGCCAGCAGCCAAGTACCAACCTACGAGCAGTACTTC
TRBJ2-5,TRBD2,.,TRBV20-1,CSAKSGGETQYF,TGCAGTGCTAAGAGCGGGGGGGAGACCCAGTACTTC
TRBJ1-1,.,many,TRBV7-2,CASSLDIGRVNTEAFF,TGTGCCAGCAGCTTAGATATAGGTCGGGTGAACACTGAAGCTTTCTTT
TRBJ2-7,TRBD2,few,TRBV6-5,CASSYGGSGKYEQYF,TGTGCCAGCAGTTATGGGGGTAGCGGGAAGTACGAGCAGTACTTC
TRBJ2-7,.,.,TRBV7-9,CASSLDRKSSYEQYF,TGTGCCAGCAGCTTAGACCGGAAGAGCTCCTACGAGCAGTACTTC
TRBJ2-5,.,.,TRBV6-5,CASSYSTGPQYF,TGTGCCAGCAGTTACTCCACAGGGCCCCAGTACTTC
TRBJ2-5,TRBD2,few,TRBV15,CATSETAGGPETQYF,TGTGCCACCAGCGAAACAGCGGGAGGGCCAGAGACCCAGTACTTC
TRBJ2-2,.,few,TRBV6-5,CASSLTNPNTGELFF,TGTGCCAGCAGTTTGACTAACCCGAACACCGGGGAGCTGTTTTTT
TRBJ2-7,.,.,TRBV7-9,CASSLLIGYEPYF,TGTGCCAGCAGCTTACTCATAGGTTACGAGCCGTACTTC
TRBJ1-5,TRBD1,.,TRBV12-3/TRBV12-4,CASSPGTGIGDQPQHF,TGTGCCAGCAGTCCAGGGACAGGCATCGGGGATCAGCCCCAGCATTTT
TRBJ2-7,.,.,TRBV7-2,CASDMGRTNYEQYF,TGTGCCAGCGACATGGGGCGGACAAACTACGAGCAGTACTTC
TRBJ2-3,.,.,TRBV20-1,CSARDYSDTQYF,TGCAGTGCTAGAGATTACTCAGATACGCAGTATTTT
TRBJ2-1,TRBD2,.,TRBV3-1,CASSRLAGGGEQFF,TGTGCCAGCAGTCGACTAGCGGGAGGGGGTGAGCAGTTCTTC
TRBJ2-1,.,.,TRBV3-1,CASSQLGASYNEQFF,TGTGCCAGCAGCCAACTGGGGGCCTCCTACAATGAGCAGTTCTTC
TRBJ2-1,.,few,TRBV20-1,CSAPTATTYNEQFF,TGCAGTGCTCCGACTGCAACAACCTACAATGAGCAGTTCTTC
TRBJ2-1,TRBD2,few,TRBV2,CASSYSGEYYEQFF,TGTGCCAGCAGTTATAGCGGGGAGTATTATGAGCAGTTCTTC
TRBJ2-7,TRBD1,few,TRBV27,CASQRQGSWEQYF,TGTGCCAGCCAACGACAGGGGTCTTGGGAGCAGTACTTC
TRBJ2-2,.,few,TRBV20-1,CSAPNWGTGELFF,TGCAGTGCCCCTAACTGGGGAACCGGGGAGCTGTTTTTT
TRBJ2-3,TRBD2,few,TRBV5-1,CASSLRSSGADTQYF,TGCGCCAGCAGCTTGAGGTCTAGCGGGGCAGATACGCAGTATTTT
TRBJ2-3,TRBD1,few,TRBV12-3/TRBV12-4,CASSFLSGGVEDTQYF,TGTGCCAGCAGTTTCTTGTCAGGGGGCGTGGAAGATACGCAGTATTTT
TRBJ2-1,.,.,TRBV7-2,CASSTSKRSYNEQFF,TGTGCCAGCAGCACTAGTAAGAGGTCCTACAATGAGCAGTTCTTC
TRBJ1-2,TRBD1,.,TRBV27,CASSFGDSYGYTF,TGTGCCAGCAGTTTCGGGGACAGCTATGGCTACACCTTC
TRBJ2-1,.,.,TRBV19,CASKERPDNEQFF,TGTGCCAGTAAAGAGCGGCCTGACAATGAGCAGTTCTTC
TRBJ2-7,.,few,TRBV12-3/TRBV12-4,CASSFEQGTYEQYF,TGTGCCAGCAGTTTCGAACAGGGAACCTACGAGCAGTACTTC
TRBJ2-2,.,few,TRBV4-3,CASSPHPDYMTGELFF,TGCGCCAGCAGCCCACATCCGGACTACATGACCGGGGAGCTGTTTTTT
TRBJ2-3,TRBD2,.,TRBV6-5,CASSYSTSGSPDTQYF,TGTGCCAGCAGTTACTCGACTAGCGGGAGCCCAGATACGCAGTATTTT
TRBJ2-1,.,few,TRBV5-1,CASSLEGGLSSYNEQFF,TGCGCCAGCAGCTTGGAGGGGGGCCTGAGCTCCTACAATGAGCAGTTCTTC
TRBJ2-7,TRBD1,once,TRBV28,CASSPRGQAEQYF,TGTGCCAGCAGTCCCAGGGGGCAAGCCGAGCAGTACTTC